This entry lists 15 T cell receptor beta chains sequenced from one sample in a study of T cell responses to AZD1222 COVID-19 vaccine. Method: immunoSEQ multiplex PCR; TCRdb's copy keeps in-frame clones and lacks some. Here the sample spans 150,000 to 200,000 clones, around 94% being singletons. The sequencing used peripheral blood, collected on day 0 of AZD1222 vaccination. These receptors all stem from an adult in good health.

V usage is TRBV6-1 and J usage is TRBJ1-5; 7 bases are a match to TRBD1. CDR3 length: 15 residues. Germline CDR1 is MNHNS and CDR2 is SASEGT. After removal of 2 bases from V and 2 bases from J, the junction contained 3 bases not matched to a gene. DNA for the CDR3: TGTGCCAGCAGTGAATTTCAGGGGGGCAATCAGCCCCAGCATTTT. It encodes CASSEFQGGNQPQHF.

The rearrangement joins TRBV28 to TRBJ1-2; 7 bases line up with TRBD1. Germline-derived CDR1 and CDR2 are MDHEN and SYDVKM. The J segment lost 5 bases and the V segment lost 2 bases, leaving 11 bases of the junction unmatched. This CDR3 contains 16 residues. Here the CDR3 DNA reads TGTGCCAGCAGTTTAGGAAACAGGGGTTTATTGTATGGCTACACCTTC. Its translation is CASSLGNRGLLYGYTF.

The chain uses TRBV2 and TRBJ2-3; 14 nucleotides match TRBD2. CDR1 and CDR2 (germline): SNHLY, FYNNEI. CDR3 length: 16 residues. Germline trimming cut 8 bases from V and 1 base from J; bases unmatched to any gene: 5. CDR3 residues: CASGTSGGIGTDTQYF. The CDR3 DNA reads as TGTGCCAGCGGGACTAGCGGGGGAATAGGCACAGATACGCAGTATTTT.

The J gene is TRBJ2-5, the V gene TRBV4-3; D unresolved. Trimming shortened V by 0 bases and J by 7 bases, and 18 bases separated the two germline ends. The CDR3 covers 16 residues. Germline-derived CDR1 and CDR2 are LGHNA and YSLEER. The CDR3 loop reads CASSQDLSPPGWTQYF. The CDR3 DNA reads TGCGCCAGCAGCCAAGATCTCAGTCCGCCGGGTTGGACCCAGTACTTC.

The V and J genes are TRBV4-3 and TRBJ2-5; perhaps TRBD1 as D (5 bases). In germline, CDR1 is LGHNA, CDR2 YSLEER. Deletions cut 2 bases from V and 10 bases from J, with 5 bases between. The CDR3 totals 10 residues. The CDR3, as DNA: TGCGCCAGCAGCCAAAGGGGCCAGTACTTC. This sequence encodes CASSQRGQYF.

This clone was observed once. The rearrangement joins TRBV4-1 to TRBJ1-1; unclear D gene. The CDR3 loop spans 13 amino acids. CDR1 and CDR2 from the germline V gene are MGHRA and YSYEKL. V was clipped by 1 base and J by 5 bases, with 8 bases between them. The CDR3, as DNA: TGCGCCAGCAGCCAAGTAACGGGAACTGAAGCTTTCTTT. It specifies CASSQVTGTEAFF.

V gene TRBV4-1 combines with J gene TRBJ1-3, with D possibly matching TRBD1 (6 bases). The CDR3 spans 16 residues. Germline loops: CDR1 MGHRA, CDR2 YSYEKL. Trimming stripped 4 bases from V and 3 bases from J, with 16 bases between. The CDR3 here is CASSRGAGAIGNTIYF. Here the CDR3 DNA reads TGCGCCAGCAGCCGGGGTGCGGGGGCCATTGGAAACACCATATATTTT.

The chain uses TRBV10-3 and TRBJ1-2; D is uncertain. The germline V gene has CDR1 ENHRY and CDR2 SYGVKD. This CDR3 is 12 amino acids long. The V end was cut by 2 bases, the J end by 5 bases, with 6 bases between. This chain's CDR3 is CAISENGYGYTF. The CDR3 DNA reads as TGTGCCATCAGTGAGAATGGGTATGGCTACACCTTC.

This chain joins TRBV19 and TRBJ1-1; 9 bases are a match to TRBD1. The CDR3 sequence is 16 residues long. After removal of 5 bases from V and 8 bases from J, the junction contained 15 bases not matched to a gene. Germline V gene data show CDR1 as LNHDA and CDR2 as SQIVND (reference sequence). CDR3 region: CASSLTPGQGAPEAFF. The CDR3 region has the DNA TGTGCCAGTAGTCTAACTCCGGGACAGGGTGCCCCCGAAGCTTTCTTT.

The J gene is TRBJ1-1, the V gene TRBV7-3; D unresolved. The V gene lost 1 base and the J gene lost 0 bases, with 9 bases spanning the gap. The CDR3 is 15 amino acids. Germline V CDR1 and CDR2: SGHTA, FQGTGA. CDR3 region: CASSLRGQVNTEAFF. CDR3 in DNA: TGTGCCAGCAGCTTAAGAGGTCAGGTGAACACTGAAGCTTTCTTT.

The CDR3, as DNA: TGTGCCAGCAGCAACCCCCGACAGGGGAGTGGAAACACCATATATTTT. It codes for CASSNPRQGSGNTIYF. The genes are TRBV13 and TRBJ1-3; 8 nucleotides line up with TRBD1. Germline CDR1 PRHDT, CDR2 FYEKMQ (reference sequence). Trimming cost V 5 bases and J 3 bases; bases outside gene matches: 9. The CDR3 is made up of 16 amino acids.

V and J are TRBV7-3 and TRBJ2-5, with D unresolved. Between the trimmed V and J ends, which lost 1 base and 1 base, there was a span of 10 bases. The germline V gene encodes CDR1 SGHTA and CDR2 FQGTGA. The CDR3 length is 15 residues. In nucleotides, the CDR3 is TGTGCCAGCAGCTTAAATGCCCTTAGCCAAGAGACCCAGTACTTC. The encoded protein is CASSLNALSQETQYF. Complete variable domain (other parts from reference TRBV7-3 and TRBJ2-5): GAGVSQTPSNKVTEKGKYVELRCDPISGHTALYWYRQSLGQGPEFLIYFQGTGAADDSGLPNDRFFAVRPEGSVSTLKIQRTERGDSAVYLCASSLNALSQETQYFGPGTRLLVL.

This rearrangement joins TRBV7-3 to TRBJ2-2, with a possible D match to TRBD2 (5 bases). CDR1 and CDR2 from the germline V gene are SGHTA and FQGTGA. Between the trimmed V and J ends, which lost 0 bases and 5 bases, there was a span of 10 bases. The CDR3 covers 15 residues. The DNA of the CDR3 is TGTGCCAGCAGCTTAACCGGACTGCGGACCGGGGAGCTGTTTTTT. Amino acids: CASSLTGLRTGELFF. Full variable domain (outside the CDR3, taken from reference TRBV7-3 and TRBJ2-2): GAGVSQTPSNKVTEKGKYVELRCDPISGHTALYWYRQSLGQGPEFLIYFQGTGAADDSGLPNDRFFAVRPEGSVSTLKIQRTERGDSAVYLCASSLTGLRTGELFFGEGSRLTVL.

Only a few counts were recorded for this clone. The chain links TRBV6-5 to TRBJ1-2; unclear D gene. The CDR3 has 13 amino acids. Germline CDR1 MNHEY, CDR2 SVGAGI. V was trimmed by 5 bases and J by 8 bases, leaving 15 bases between them. This chain's CDR3 is CASSSLTGGGYTF. The DNA for the CDR3 is TGTGCCAGCAGTAGTCTCACGGGAGGCGGCTACACCTTC.

V usage is TRBV6-5 and J usage is TRBJ1-2; D not certain. The CDR3 contains 14 residues. From germline, CDR1 is MNHEY and CDR2 SVGAGI. V shed 7 bases and J shed 4 bases, with 16 bases lying between them. CDR3 DNA sequence: TGTGCCAGCACGTTTAACCCCGATTTCTATGGCTACACCTTC. It encodes CASTFNPDFYGYTF.